This T cell receptor (beta chain) was captured by sequencing in a study of siplizumab effects on memory and regulatory T cells. This table comes from immunoSEQ multiplex PCR, and its TCRdb copy is limited to in-frame clones, with some not included. The sample lists about 100,000 clones; 80% to 95% were seen once. Of note for this clone: As yet, its antigen is unknown.

Whole-study results and caveats: Of the proliferating CD4+ or CD8+ clones, roughly 75-97% lacked a naive or memory phenotype that could be assigned. A minor fraction of alloreactive clones, and no more, mapped to unstimulated subsets.

V gave up 6 bases and J gave up 0 bases; unmatched junction bases: 7. Germline V gives CDR1 KGHSH, CDR2 LQKENI. This CDR3 is 16 amino acids long. The chain links TRBV18 to TRBJ2-3, with 9 bases aligning to TRBD2. The receptor was derived from a human donor in good health. Source material: CD4+ T cells sorted from blood. CDR3 sequence: CASSQIAGASTDTQYF. Here the CDR3 DNA reads TGTGCCAGCTCTCAAATAGCGGGAGCGAGCACAGATACGCAGTATTTT.